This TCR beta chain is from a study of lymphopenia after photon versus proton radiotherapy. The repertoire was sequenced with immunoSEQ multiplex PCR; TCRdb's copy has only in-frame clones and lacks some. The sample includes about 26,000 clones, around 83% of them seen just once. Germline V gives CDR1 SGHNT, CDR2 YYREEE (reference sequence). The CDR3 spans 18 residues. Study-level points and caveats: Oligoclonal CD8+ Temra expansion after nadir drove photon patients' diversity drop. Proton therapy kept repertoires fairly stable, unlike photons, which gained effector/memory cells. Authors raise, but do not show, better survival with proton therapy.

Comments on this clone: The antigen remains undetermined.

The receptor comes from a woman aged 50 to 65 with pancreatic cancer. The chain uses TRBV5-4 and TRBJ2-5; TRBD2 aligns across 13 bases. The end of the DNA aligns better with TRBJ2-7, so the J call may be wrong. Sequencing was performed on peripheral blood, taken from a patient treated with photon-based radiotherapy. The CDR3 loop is CASSPGLAGSSSPYEQYF. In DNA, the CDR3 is TGTGCCAGCAGTCCGGGACTAGCGGGATCCTCCAGCCCCTACGAGCAGTACTTC.